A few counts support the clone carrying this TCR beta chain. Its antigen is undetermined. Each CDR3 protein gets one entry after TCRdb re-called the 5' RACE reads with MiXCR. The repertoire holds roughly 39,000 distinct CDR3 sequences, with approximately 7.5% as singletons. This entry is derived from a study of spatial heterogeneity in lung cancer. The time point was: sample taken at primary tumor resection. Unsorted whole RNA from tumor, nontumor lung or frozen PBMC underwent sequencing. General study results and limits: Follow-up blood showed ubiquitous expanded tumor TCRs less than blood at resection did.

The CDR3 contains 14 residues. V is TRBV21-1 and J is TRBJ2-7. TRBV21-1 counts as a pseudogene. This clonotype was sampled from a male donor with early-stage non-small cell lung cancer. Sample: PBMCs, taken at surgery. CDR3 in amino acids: CASSKGRVGYEQYV. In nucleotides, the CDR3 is TGTGCCAGCAGCAAAGGGCGAGTGGGCTACGAGCAGTACGTC.